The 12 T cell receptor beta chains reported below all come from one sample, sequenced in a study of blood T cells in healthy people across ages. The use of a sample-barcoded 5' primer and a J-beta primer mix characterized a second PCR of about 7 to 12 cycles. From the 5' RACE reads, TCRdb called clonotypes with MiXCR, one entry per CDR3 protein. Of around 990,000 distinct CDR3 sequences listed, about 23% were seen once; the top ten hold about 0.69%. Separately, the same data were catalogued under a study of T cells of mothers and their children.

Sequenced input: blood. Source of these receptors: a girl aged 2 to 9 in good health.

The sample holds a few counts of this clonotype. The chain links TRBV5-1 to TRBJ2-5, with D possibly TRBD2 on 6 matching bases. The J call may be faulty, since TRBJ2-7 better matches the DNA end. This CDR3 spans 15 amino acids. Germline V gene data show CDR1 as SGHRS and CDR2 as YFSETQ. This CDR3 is CASSLAGAGPYEQYF. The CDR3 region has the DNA TGCGCCAGCAGCTTGGCCGGCGCGGGACCCTACGAGCAGTACTTC.

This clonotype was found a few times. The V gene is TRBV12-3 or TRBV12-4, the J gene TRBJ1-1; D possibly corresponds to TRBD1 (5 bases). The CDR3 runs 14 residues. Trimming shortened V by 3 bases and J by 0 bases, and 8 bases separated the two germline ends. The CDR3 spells CASSFRVLNTEAFF. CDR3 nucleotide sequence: TGTGCCAGCAGTTTCAGGGTACTGAACACTGAAGCTTTCTTT.

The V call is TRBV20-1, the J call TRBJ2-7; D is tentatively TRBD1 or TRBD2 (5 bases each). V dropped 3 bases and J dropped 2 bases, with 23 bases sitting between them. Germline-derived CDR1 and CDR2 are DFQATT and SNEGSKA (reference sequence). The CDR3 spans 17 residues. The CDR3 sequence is CSASGPGPGPVAYEQYF. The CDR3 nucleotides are TGCAGTGCTAGCGGTCCGGGACCAGGGCCCGTCGCCTACGAGCAGTACTTC.

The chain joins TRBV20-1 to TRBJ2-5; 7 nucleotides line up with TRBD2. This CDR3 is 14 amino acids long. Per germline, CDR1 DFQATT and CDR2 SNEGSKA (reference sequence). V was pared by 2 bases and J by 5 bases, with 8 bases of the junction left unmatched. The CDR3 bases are TGCAGTGCTAGATTTAGGCGGGAGAGGGAGACCCAGTACTTC. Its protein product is CSARFRRERETQYF.

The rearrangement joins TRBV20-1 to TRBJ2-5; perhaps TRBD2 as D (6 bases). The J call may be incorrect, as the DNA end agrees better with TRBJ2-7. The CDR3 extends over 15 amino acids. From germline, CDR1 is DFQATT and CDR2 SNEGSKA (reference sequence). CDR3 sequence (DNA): TGCAGTGTGTTTAGTAGCAGGGACTCCTCCTACGAGCAGTACTTC. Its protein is CSVFSSRDSSYEQYF.

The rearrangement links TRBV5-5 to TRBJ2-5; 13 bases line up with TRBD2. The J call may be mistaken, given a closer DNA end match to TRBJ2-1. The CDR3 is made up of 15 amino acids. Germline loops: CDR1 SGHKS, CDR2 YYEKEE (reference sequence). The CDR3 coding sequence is TGTGCCAGCAGCTTGGGGACTAGCGGGAGCAGAGAGCAGTTCTTC. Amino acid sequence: CASSLGTSGSREQFF.

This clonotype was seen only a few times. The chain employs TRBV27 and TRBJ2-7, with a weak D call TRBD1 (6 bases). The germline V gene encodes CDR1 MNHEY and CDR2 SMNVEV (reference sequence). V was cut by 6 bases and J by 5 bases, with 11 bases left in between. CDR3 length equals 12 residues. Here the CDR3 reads CASSVTGNEQYF. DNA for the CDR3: TGTGCCAGCAGCGTAACAGGGAACGAGCAGTACTTC.

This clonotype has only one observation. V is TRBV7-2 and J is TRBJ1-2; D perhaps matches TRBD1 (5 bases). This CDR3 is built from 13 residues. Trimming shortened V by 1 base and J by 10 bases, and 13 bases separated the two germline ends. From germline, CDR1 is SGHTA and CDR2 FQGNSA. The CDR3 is CASSLGSQGYYTF. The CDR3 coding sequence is TGTGCCAGCAGCTTAGGGTCGCAGGGTTACTACACCTTC.

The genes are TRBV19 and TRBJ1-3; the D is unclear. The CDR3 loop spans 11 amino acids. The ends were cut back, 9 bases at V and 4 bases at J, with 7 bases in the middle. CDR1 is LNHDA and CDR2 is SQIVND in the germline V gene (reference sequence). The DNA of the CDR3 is TGTGCCAGCGAGAAAGGAAACACCATATATTTT. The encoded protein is CASEKGNTIYF.

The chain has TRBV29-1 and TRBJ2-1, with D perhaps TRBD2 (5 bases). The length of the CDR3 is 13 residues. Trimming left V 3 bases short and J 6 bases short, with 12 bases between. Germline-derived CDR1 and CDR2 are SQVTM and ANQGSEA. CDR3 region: CSVDSTGSNEQFF. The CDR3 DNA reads TGCAGCGTTGATTCGACTGGGAGCAATGAGCAGTTCTTC.

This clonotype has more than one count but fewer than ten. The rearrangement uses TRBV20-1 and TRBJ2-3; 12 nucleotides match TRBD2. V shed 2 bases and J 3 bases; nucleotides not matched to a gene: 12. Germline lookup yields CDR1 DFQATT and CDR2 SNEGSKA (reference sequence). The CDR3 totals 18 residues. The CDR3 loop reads CSARSKLTSGGSTDTQYF. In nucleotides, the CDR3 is TGCAGTGCTAGATCCAAACTCACTAGCGGGGGGAGTACAGATACGCAGTATTTT.

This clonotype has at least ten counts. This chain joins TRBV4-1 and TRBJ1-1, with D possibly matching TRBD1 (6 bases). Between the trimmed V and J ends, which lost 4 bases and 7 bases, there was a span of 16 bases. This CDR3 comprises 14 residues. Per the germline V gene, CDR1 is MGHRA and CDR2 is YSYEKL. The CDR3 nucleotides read TGCGCCAGCAGCCTCGGTGGGGGGGCGGGTGAAGCTTTCTTT. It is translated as CASSLGGGAGEAFF.